This is a list of T cell receptor beta chains from one sample in a study of cytomegalovirus exposure and HLA in healthy donors. Sequenced by immunoSEQ multiplex PCR; TCRdb stores in-frame clones only, minus some. The sample consists of 150,000 or so clones, 65% to 80% of them appearing once. Sequencing was done on a sample of PBMCs. These receptors were collected from a man between 18 and 35 years old in good health and CMV-seronegative. Each CDR3 is given with its conserved first and last residue. A D gene is named only where the DNA matches it firmly. Where a row states a size, it is once, few, many or the class of an expanded clone; other rows omit it.

v_call,cdr3_length,clone_size,j_call,d_call,cdr3_aa,cdr3_nt
TRBV9,16,few,TRBJ2-3,TRBD2,CASSVGFSGGSDTQYF,TGTGCCAGCAGCGTAGGTTTCAGCGGGGGTTCAGATACGCAGTATTTT
TRBV6-6,15,.,TRBJ1-3,.,CASSWSEGGGNTIYF,TGTGCCAGCAGTTGGTCGGAGGGCGGTGGAAACACCATATATTTT
TRBV30,13,.,TRBJ2-7,.,CAWSTGGTYEQYF,TGTGCCTGGAGTACCGGGGGTACCTACGAGCAGTACTTC
TRBV5-6,15,.,TRBJ1-6,.,CASSHTGLRDSPLHF,TGTGCCAGCAGCCATACAGGGTTACGGGATTCACCCCTCCACTTT
TRBV9,14,.,TRBJ1-5,.,CASSVGGDLKPQHF,TGTGCCAGCAGCGTGGGGGGGGACTTGAAGCCCCAGCATTTT
TRBV5-6,14,.,TRBJ2-1,.,CASSLALPYNEQFF,TGTGCCAGCAGCTTGGCCTTGCCCTATAATGAGCAGTTCTTC
TRBV5-1,15,.,TRBJ1-1,TRBD1,CASSLVQGADTEAFF,TGCGCCAGCAGCTTGGTTCAGGGGGCGGATACTGAAGCTTTCTTT
TRBV6-5,15,.,TRBJ1-1,TRBD1,CASNEGQALNTEAFF,TGTGCCAGCAACGAAGGACAGGCCTTGAACACTGAAGCTTTCTTT
TRBV7-6,16,.,TRBJ1-1,.,CASTRLAGQTSTEAFF,TGTGCCAGCACCCGGTTGGCGGGGCAAACGAGCACTGAAGCTTTCTTT
TRBV27,16,few,TRBJ1-6,.,CASSLRLGSGGSPLHF,TGTGCCAGCAGTTTACGTCTTGGCTCAGGTGGTTCACCCCTCCACTTT
TRBV19,15,.,TRBJ1-1,TRBD1,CASATMGTGSGWAFF,TGTGCCAGTGCTACCATGGGGACAGGTTCAGGATGGGCTTTCTTT
TRBV7-2,15,few,TRBJ2-3,.,CASSFGSSKTDTQYF,TGTGCCAGCAGCTTTGGTTCTAGCAAAACAGATACGCAGTATTTT
TRBV10-3,14,.,TRBJ2-3,TRBD1,CAISAPDRPDTQYF,TGTGCCATCAGTGCCCCGGACAGGCCAGATACGCAGTATTTT
TRBV28,14,few,TRBJ1-5,.,CASSLWQGNQPQHF,TGTGCCAGCAGTTTGTGGCAGGGGAATCAGCCCCAGCATTTT
TRBV5-5,14,once,TRBJ2-6,.,CASSFNSGANGLTF,TGTGCCAGCAGCTTTAACTCTGGGGCCAACGGCCTGACTTTC
TRBV6-5,15,.,TRBJ2-3,.,CASSTPREITDTQYF,TGTGCCAGCAGTACCCCTCGGGAAATCACAGATACGCAGTATTTT
TRBV5-5,12,.,TRBJ1-1,.,CASSLLNTEAFF,TGTGCCAGCAGCCTCTTGAACACTGAAGCTTTCTTT
TRBV18,15,.,TRBJ1-2,TRBD1,CVSSPPRDRVPGYTF,TGTGTCAGCTCACCTCCTCGGGACAGGGTCCCTGGCTACACCTTC
TRBV6-5,15,.,TRBJ2-1,TRBD2,CASSYGTSGGNEQFF,TGTGCCAGCAGTTACGGTACTAGCGGCGGCAATGAGCAGTTCTTC
TRBV4-1,13,.,TRBJ2-5,.,CASSQELQETQYF,TGCGCCAGCAGCCAAGAACTTCAAGAGACCCAGTACTTC
TRBV7-9,17,.,TRBJ1-6,.,CSSSSTLGAPYNSPLHF,TGTTCCAGCAGCTCGACCCTGGGGGCCCCCTATAATTCACCCCTCCACTTT
TRBV30,13,.,TRBJ1-1,.,CACRTEKNTEAFF,TGTGCCTGTAGGACAGAAAAGAACACTGAAGCTTTCTTT
TRBV25-1,14,.,TRBJ1-3,.,CASSVTERGNTIYF,TGTGCCAGCAGTGTAACGGAGAGGGGAAACACCATATATTTT
TRBV2,14,few,TRBJ2-1,.,CASSVERRGNEQFF,TGTGCCAGCAGTGTGGAGAGGAGGGGCAATGAGCAGTTCTTC
TRBV2,15,.,TRBJ2-3,TRBD2,CASRGLAGGRDTQYF,TGTGCCAGCAGGGGACTAGCGGGGGGGAGAGATACGCAGTATTTT
TRBV28,14,.,TRBJ1-1,.,CASRPGFGNTEAFF,TGTGCCAGCAGGCCAGGGTTTGGGAACACTGAAGCTTTCTTT
TRBV11-2,15,.,TRBJ2-5,TRBD2,CASSALTSGGAFQYF,TGTGCCAGCAGCGCCCTAACTAGCGGGGGGGCGTTCCAGTACTTC
TRBV19,13,.,TRBJ1-1,.,CASRDTGHTEAFF,TGTGCCAGTAGAGATACAGGGCACACTGAAGCTTTCTTT
TRBV4-1,15,few,TRBJ2-2,.,CASSRSLPSVGELFF,TGCGCCAGCAGCCGAAGCCTCCCCTCCGTCGGGGAGCTGTTTTTT
TRBV9,16,.,TRBJ1-1,.,CASSARGVGMNTEAFF,TGTGCCAGCAGCGCTCGGGGGGTGGGGATGAACACTGAAGCTTTCTTT
TRBV13,13,.,TRBJ2-3,.,CASSFSGADTQYF,TGTGCCAGCAGCTTCAGTGGAGCAGATACGCAGTATTTT
TRBV7-9,18,once,TRBJ2-5,TRBD2,CASSFVAGARIPQETQYF,TGTGCCAGCAGCTTCGTAGCGGGGGCCCGGATCCCCCAAGAGACCCAGTACTTC
TRBV5-4,16,.,TRBJ2-2,.,CASSLEPGANTGELFF,TGTGCCAGCAGCTTGGAGCCGGGGGCGAACACCGGGGAGCTGTTTTTT
TRBV29-1,13,.,TRBJ1-1,.,CSVEDRGWTEAFF,TGCAGCGTTGAAGATCGCGGGTGGACTGAAGCTTTCTTT
TRBV2,13,.,TRBJ2-3,TRBD2,CASSEYEGLTQYF,TGTGCCAGTAGTGAGTACGAGGGACTAACGCAGTATTTT
TRBV13,16,.,TRBJ1-4,.,CASSLSRAAGEEKLFF,TGTGCCAGCAGCCTCTCCCGGGCCGCCGGGGAAGAAAAACTGTTTTTT
TRBV20-1,11,few,TRBJ1-4,.,CSARKSEKLFF,TGCAGTGCTAGAAAATCAGAAAAACTGTTTTTT
TRBV4-1,17,few,TRBJ1-3,.,CASSQDPGRGTGNTIYF,TGCGCCAGCAGCCAAGATCCTGGCAGGGGCACTGGAAACACCATATATTTT
TRBV7-6,13,.,TRBJ1-2,TRBD1,CASSLGQNYGYTF,TGTGCCAGCAGCCTGGGACAGAACTATGGCTACACCTTC
TRBV2,15,.,TRBJ2-2,TRBD1,CASSVATGGYGELFF,TGTGCCAGCAGTGTAGCGACAGGGGGCTACGGGGAGCTGTTTTTT
TRBV6-4,15,.,TRBJ1-2,.,CASSPLMNTGEGYTF,TGTGCCAGCAGTCCTCTCATGAATACCGGGGAAGGCTACACCTTC
TRBV21-1,17,.,TRBJ2-1,.,CASSPRWGTLHHNEQFF,TGTGCCAGCAGCCCCCGTTGGGGCACCCTCCACCACAATGAGCAGTTCTTC
TRBV5-1,15,.,TRBJ2-6,.,CASSWESSGANVLTF,TGCGCCAGCAGCTGGGAGAGCTCTGGGGCCAACGTCCTGACTTTC
TRBV6-1,15,few,TRBJ2-3,.,CASSEAGRAPDTQYF,TGTGCCAGCAGTGAAGCGGGCAGGGCCCCAGATACGCAGTATTTT
TRBV28,13,few,TRBJ1-1,TRBD1,CASARQGGSEAFF,TGTGCCAGCGCGAGACAGGGAGGATCTGAAGCTTTCTTT
TRBV5-1,14,.,TRBJ1-3,TRBD1,CASSLRQGGNTIYF,TGCGCCAGCAGCCTACGACAGGGGGGAAACACCATATATTTT
TRBV6-6,13,.,TRBJ2-2,TRBD2,CASTVGGVGELFF,TGTGCCAGCACCGTGGGAGGGGTCGGGGAGCTGTTTTTT
TRBV11-3,15,.,TRBJ2-3,TRBD1,CASSLQGTDTDTQYF,TGTGCCAGCAGCCTACAGGGGACGGACACAGATACGCAGTATTTT
TRBV11-3,16,.,TRBJ2-3,.,CASSPTGMTGTDTQYF,TGTGCCAGCAGCCCTACAGGAATGACTGGCACAGATACGCAGTATTTT
TRBV6-5,14,.,TRBJ1-2,TRBD1,CASSYGTGDYGYTF,TGTGCCAGCAGTTACGGGACAGGGGATTATGGCTACACCTTC
TRBV27,15,.,TRBJ1-2,.,CASSSPGSSTYGYTF,TGTGCCAGCAGTTCGCCGGGTTCGAGTACCTATGGCTACACCTTC
TRBV6-6,14,.,TRBJ2-2,TRBD1,CASSYGTGSGELFF,TGTGCCAGCAGTTATGGGACAGGGAGCGGGGAGCTGTTTTTT
TRBV5-1,15,.,TRBJ1-4,TRBD1,CASSYGQGGNEKLFF,TGCGCCAGCAGCTATGGACAGGGGGGGAATGAAAAACTGTTTTTT
TRBV15,15,.,TRBJ1-4,TRBD1,CATSDWTGVNEKLFF,TGTGCCACCAGCGACTGGACAGGGGTTAATGAAAAACTGTTTTTT
TRBV28,11,.,TRBJ1-2,.,CASSLRYGYTF,TGTGCCAGCAGTTTGAGATATGGCTACACCTTC